The table lists the clone carrying this T cell receptor (beta chain) with many counts. The entry originates in a study of T-cell memory formation after mild COVID-19. TCRdb re-derived calls from the 5' RACE reads in MiXCR, one entry per CDR3 protein. The sample has under 250,000 distinct CDR3 sequences, roughly 10% seen once. Germline values: CDR1 LGHDT, CDR2 YNNKEL (reference sequence). Trimming removed 2 bases at V and 4 bases at J, with 13 bases between. This CDR3 contains 15 residues. The chain has TRBV3-1 and TRBJ2-3, with D perhaps matching TRBD2 (6 bases). The clonotype was recovered from a man aged 18-30 years who had mild COVID-19 (a few samples of this study predate the infection). Cell type and time point are not known. The specimen was PBMCs or a T cell subset sorted from them (not recorded which). The CDR3 loop reads CASSQRRGPPDTQYF. The CDR3 nucleotides read TGTGCCAGCAGCCAACGGCGGGGCCCCCCAGATACGCAGTATTTT.